A selection of T cell receptor beta chains follows, all from one sample in a study of blood T cell repertoires in COVID-19. Profiled with immunoSEQ multiplex PCR; TCRdb holds only in-frame clones, not every one. The table includes roughly 34,000 clones, roughly 75% detected once. Input material: peripheral blood. The origin of the receptors is a man aged 80 or over with active or convalescent COVID-19. The CDR3 runs from the conserved cysteine through the conserved F or W. D genes are given only for firm matches. Clone size, where shown, is once, few, many, or a class for clones that have expanded.

j_call: TRBJ2-7
clone_size: -
d_call: TRBD1
v_call: TRBV18
cdr3_nt: TGTGCCAGCTCACCCGCAGGGGGCGCGTCGTCCTACGAGCAGTACTTC
cdr3_aa: CASSPAGGASSYEQYF

j_call: TRBJ1-5
clone_size: -
d_call: -
v_call: TRBV10-3
cdr3_nt: TGTGCCATCAGTGTGGACAGAGATCAGCCCCAGCATTTT
cdr3_aa: CAISVDRDQPQHF

j_call: TRBJ2-7
clone_size: -
d_call: -
v_call: TRBV18
cdr3_nt: TGTGCCAGCTCACGTCGGCAGGGTGGATACGAGCAGTACTTC
cdr3_aa: CASSRRQGGYEQYF

j_call: TRBJ2-7
clone_size: few
d_call: TRBD2
v_call: TRBV27
cdr3_nt: TGTGCCAGCAACCCCGGGACTAGATTTTACGAGCAGTACTTC
cdr3_aa: CASNPGTRFYEQYF

j_call: TRBJ2-1
clone_size: once
d_call: -
v_call: TRBV9
cdr3_nt: TGTGCCAGCAGCGTAGGTTGGGGGGGCGCGTATGAGCAGTTCTTC
cdr3_aa: CASSVGWGGAYEQFF

j_call: TRBJ1-4
clone_size: -
d_call: TRBD1
v_call: TRBV2
cdr3_nt: TGTGCCAGCAGTGAAGGTTACAGGGGTCGGGAGGGTGAAAAACTGTTTTTT
cdr3_aa: CASSEGYRGREGEKLFF

j_call: TRBJ2-1
clone_size: -
d_call: -
v_call: TRBV6-1
cdr3_nt: TGTGCCAGCAGTGAATTCGCGGGACTCCTAAACAATGAGCAGTTCTTC
cdr3_aa: CASSEFAGLLNNEQFF

j_call: TRBJ1-2
clone_size: few
d_call: TRBD1
v_call: TRBV4-2
cdr3_nt: TGTGCCAGCAGCCAAGGCCAGGGGGTACTCTATGGCTACACCTTC
cdr3_aa: CASSQGQGVLYGYTF

j_call: TRBJ2-6
clone_size: once
d_call: TRBD1
v_call: TRBV27
cdr3_nt: TGTGCCAGCAGTTCGGGACAGGATTCCTCTGGGGCCAACGTCCTGACTTTC
cdr3_aa: CASSSGQDSSGANVLTF

j_call: TRBJ2-5
clone_size: -
d_call: TRBD1
v_call: TRBV7-6
cdr3_nt: TGTGCCAGCAGCTTAGGCGGGACAGGAGAGACCCAGTACTTC
cdr3_aa: CASSLGGTGETQYF

j_call: TRBJ2-1
clone_size: -
d_call: TRBD1
v_call: TRBV11-3
cdr3_nt: TGTGCCAGCAGCTCCACGGGACAGGGGTTCTACAATGAGCAGTTCTTC
cdr3_aa: CASSSTGQGFYNEQFF

j_call: TRBJ2-7
clone_size: -
d_call: TRBD2
v_call: TRBV9
cdr3_nt: TGTGCCAGCAGCGTAGGACTAGCGAGCTCCTACGAGCAGTACTTC
cdr3_aa: CASSVGLASSYEQYF

j_call: TRBJ2-1
clone_size: -
d_call: TRBD2
v_call: TRBV28
cdr3_nt: TGTGCCAGCAGTTGGAACACCAAAACCGGGACTAGCGGGAGTAGTAATGAGCAGTTCTTC
cdr3_aa: CASSWNTKTGTSGSSNEQFF

j_call: TRBJ2-5
clone_size: -
d_call: -
v_call: TRBV30
cdr3_nt: TGTGCCTGGAGTGCAAAAGAGACCCAGTACTTC
cdr3_aa: CAWSAKETQYF

j_call: TRBJ1-1
clone_size: -
d_call: -
v_call: TRBV29-1
cdr3_nt: TGCAGCGTTGCTTGGGGGGACACTGAAGCTTTCTTT
cdr3_aa: CSVAWGDTEAFF

j_call: TRBJ1-6
clone_size: -
d_call: TRBD1
v_call: TRBV10-3
cdr3_nt: TGTGCCATCAGTGAGGTGGCAGGGGGAGATTCACCCCTCCACTTT
cdr3_aa: CAISEVAGGDSPLHF

j_call: TRBJ1-1
clone_size: -
d_call: -
v_call: TRBV6-6
cdr3_nt: TGTGCCAGCAGTTACGGCCAGATGAACACTGAAGCTTTCTTT
cdr3_aa: CASSYGQMNTEAFF

j_call: TRBJ1-6
clone_size: -
d_call: -
v_call: TRBV9
cdr3_nt: TGTGCCAGCAGCGTAGCGGCAGGGAACGGTTCACCCCTCCACTTT
cdr3_aa: CASSVAAGNGSPLHF

j_call: TRBJ1-1
clone_size: -
d_call: -
v_call: TRBV5-1
cdr3_nt: TGCGCCAGCAGCTTTGTGCAGGGAGAAGCTTTCTTT
cdr3_aa: CASSFVQGEAFF

j_call: TRBJ1-4
clone_size: -
d_call: TRBD1
v_call: TRBV24-1
cdr3_nt: TGTGCCACCAGTGACTATAGGACAGGGGATGAAAAACTGTTTTTT
cdr3_aa: CATSDYRTGDEKLFF

j_call: TRBJ2-1
clone_size: -
d_call: TRBD2
v_call: TRBV6-2/TRBV6-3
cdr3_nt: TGTGCCAGCAGTTACCTCGTGGGAGGGCTGGGGTTCTTC
cdr3_aa: CASSYLVGGLGFF

j_call: TRBJ1-2
clone_size: -
d_call: TRBD1
v_call: TRBV6-5
cdr3_nt: TGTGCCAGCATTCCGGACAGGGGGGGCTATGGCTACACCTTC
cdr3_aa: CASIPDRGGYGYTF

j_call: TRBJ1-4
clone_size: -
d_call: -
v_call: TRBV2
cdr3_nt: TGTGCCAGCAGCGCTACCGGACAGAATGAAAAACTGTTTTTT
cdr3_aa: CASSATGQNEKLFF

j_call: TRBJ1-3
clone_size: once
d_call: TRBD1
v_call: TRBV11-2
cdr3_nt: TGTGCCAGCAGCCCCCCCAGGACAGGGGCTGGAAACACCATATATTTT
cdr3_aa: CASSPPRTGAGNTIYF

j_call: TRBJ1-4
clone_size: -
d_call: -
v_call: TRBV10-3
cdr3_nt: TGTGCCATCAGTCGCGACAGCAATGAAAAACTGTTTTTT
cdr3_aa: CAISRDSNEKLFF

j_call: TRBJ1-1
clone_size: -
d_call: -
v_call: TRBV3-1/TRBV3-2
cdr3_nt: TGTGCCAGCAGCCAAATGTTGGCTGCGAACACTGAAGCTTTCTTT
cdr3_aa: CASSQMLAANTEAFF

j_call: TRBJ2-5
clone_size: few
d_call: -
v_call: TRBV5-4
cdr3_nt: TGTGCCAGCAGCTTGGGACTAGAAGAGACCCAGTACTTC
cdr3_aa: CASSLGLEETQYF

j_call: TRBJ2-7
clone_size: few
d_call: TRBD1
v_call: TRBV4-3
cdr3_nt: TGCGCCAGCAGCCACGGGACAGACTACGAGCAGTACTTC
cdr3_aa: CASSHGTDYEQYF

j_call: TRBJ1-2
clone_size: few
d_call: TRBD1
v_call: TRBV3-1/TRBV3-2
cdr3_nt: TGTGCCAGCAGCCAAGATCCCTCCGGACAGGGGATCTATGGCTACACCTTC
cdr3_aa: CASSQDPSGQGIYGYTF

j_call: TRBJ1-5
clone_size: once
d_call: TRBD1
v_call: TRBV3-1/TRBV3-2
cdr3_nt: TGTGCCAGCAGCCAAACCGGGACAGCTAATCAGCCCCAGCATTTT
cdr3_aa: CASSQTGTANQPQHF

j_call: TRBJ2-1
clone_size: -
d_call: TRBD2
v_call: TRBV19
cdr3_nt: TGTGCCAGTAGTATAGTTCTAGCGGGTCACAATGAGCAGTTCTTC
cdr3_aa: CASSIVLAGHNEQFF

j_call: TRBJ1-2
clone_size: -
d_call: TRBD1
v_call: TRBV4-1
cdr3_nt: TGCGCCAGCAGCCCACATACAGGGGTCTATGGCTACACCTTC
cdr3_aa: CASSPHTGVYGYTF

j_call: TRBJ1-5
clone_size: -
d_call: -
v_call: TRBV6-5
cdr3_nt: TGTGCCAGCAGTTACGGCGCGGGGTTAGGCCAGCCCCAGCATTTT
cdr3_aa: CASSYGAGLGQPQHF

j_call: TRBJ1-4
clone_size: -
d_call: -
v_call: TRBV28
cdr3_nt: TGTGCCAGCGGGCTTACTAATGAAAAACTGTTTTTT
cdr3_aa: CASGLTNEKLFF

j_call: TRBJ2-7
clone_size: few
d_call: TRBD1
v_call: TRBV7-9
cdr3_nt: TGTGCCAGCAGCTCCGACAGGGGGTGGTACGAGCAGTACTTC
cdr3_aa: CASSSDRGWYEQYF

j_call: TRBJ1-1
clone_size: -
d_call: TRBD1
v_call: TRBV3-1/TRBV3-2
cdr3_nt: TGTGCCAGCAGCCACTTCATGACAGGGGGTGCTGAAGCTTTCTTT
cdr3_aa: CASSHFMTGGAEAFF

j_call: TRBJ2-5
clone_size: -
d_call: TRBD2
v_call: TRBV11-2
cdr3_nt: TGTGCCAGCAGCTTAGTTAGCGGGGGCTATGATCCCCAGTACTTC
cdr3_aa: CASSLVSGGYDPQYF

j_call: TRBJ1-5
clone_size: -
d_call: TRBD1
v_call: TRBV24-1
cdr3_nt: TGTGCCACCAGTGTTGGGACAGACGATAATCAGCCCCAGCATTTT
cdr3_aa: CATSVGTDDNQPQHF

j_call: TRBJ1-2
clone_size: -
d_call: TRBD1
v_call: TRBV6-5
cdr3_nt: TGTGCCAGCAGTTACATCAAGGGGGCGCTGACTGGCTACACCTTC
cdr3_aa: CASSYIKGALTGYTF

j_call: TRBJ2-2
clone_size: few
d_call: -
v_call: TRBV6-5
cdr3_nt: TGTGCCAGCCGAATGGCGGAGTATACTAGCGGGGAGCTGTTTTTT
cdr3_aa: CASRMAEYTSGELFF

j_call: TRBJ2-1
clone_size: -
d_call: TRBD2
v_call: TRBV5-4
cdr3_nt: TGTGCCAGCAGCTCCGCGGGTAGCGGGGCCCTCAATGAGCAGTTCTTC
cdr3_aa: CASSSAGSGALNEQFF

j_call: TRBJ2-3
clone_size: -
d_call: -
v_call: TRBV6-1
cdr3_nt: TGTGCCAGCAGTGATCGACAGCCACGGACAGATACGCAGTATTTT
cdr3_aa: CASSDRQPRTDTQYF

j_call: TRBJ2-7
clone_size: -
d_call: -
v_call: TRBV30
cdr3_nt: TGTGCCTGGAGTCTCGGACTCCCTAGGTTGGAAGAGCAGTACTTC
cdr3_aa: CAWSLGLPRLEEQYF

j_call: TRBJ2-1
clone_size: few
d_call: -
v_call: TRBV5-4
cdr3_nt: TGTGCCAGCAGCCCGGCTATACAGGAGTACAATGAGCAGTTCTTC
cdr3_aa: CASSPAIQEYNEQFF

j_call: TRBJ2-1
clone_size: -
d_call: TRBD2
v_call: TRBV14
cdr3_nt: TGTGCCAGCAGCCAAGGAAGAAGCGGGAGATTCAATGAGCAGTTCTTC
cdr3_aa: CASSQGRSGRFNEQFF

j_call: TRBJ1-3
clone_size: -
d_call: -
v_call: TRBV11-3
cdr3_nt: TGTGCCAGCAGCTTATCTTCGGGGGGCTCGAGAAACACCATATATTTT
cdr3_aa: CASSLSSGGSRNTIYF

j_call: TRBJ2-1
clone_size: -
d_call: -
v_call: TRBV29-1
cdr3_nt: TGCAGCGTTGCCGAGACTAGCTCCTACAATGAGCAGTTCTTC
cdr3_aa: CSVAETSSYNEQFF

j_call: TRBJ2-2
clone_size: -
d_call: -
v_call: TRBV5-1
cdr3_nt: TGCGCCAGCAGCTCCGGGACTGCGAACACCGGGGAGCTGTTTTTT
cdr3_aa: CASSSGTANTGELFF

j_call: TRBJ2-1
clone_size: few
d_call: -
v_call: TRBV6-5
cdr3_nt: TGTGCCAGCAGTCAACTAGCAAATTACTACAATGAGCAGTTCTTC
cdr3_aa: CASSQLANYYNEQFF

j_call: TRBJ2-1
clone_size: medium-sized
d_call: TRBD2
v_call: TRBV28
cdr3_nt: TGTGCCAGCAGCTCTAGCGGGAGGGCTGATGAGCAGTTCTTC
cdr3_aa: CASSSSGRADEQFF

j_call: TRBJ1-1
clone_size: -
d_call: -
v_call: TRBV6-6
cdr3_nt: TGTGCCAGCAGTTACGCGGGAGCCCTGGCTGAAGCTTTCTTT
cdr3_aa: CASSYAGALAEAFF

j_call: TRBJ2-7
clone_size: -
d_call: TRBD2
v_call: TRBV6-5
cdr3_nt: TGTGCCAGCAGTTACATGCCTAGCGGCGCCTACGAGCAGTACTTC
cdr3_aa: CASSYMPSGAYEQYF

j_call: TRBJ2-7
clone_size: -
d_call: TRBD2
v_call: TRBV19
cdr3_nt: TGTGCCAGTAGTATTTTTCTAGCGGCCTACGAGCAGTACTTC
cdr3_aa: CASSIFLAAYEQYF

j_call: TRBJ2-7
clone_size: -
d_call: TRBD1
v_call: TRBV28
cdr3_nt: TGTGCCAGCAGACGGCCGGGACAGGGGATAATTGAGCAGTACTTC
cdr3_aa: CASRRPGQGIIEQYF

j_call: TRBJ2-1
clone_size: -
d_call: -
v_call: TRBV6-5
cdr3_nt: TGTGCCAGCAGTCGGCAAGAGGGTTACAATGAGCAGTTCTTC
cdr3_aa: CASSRQEGYNEQFF